The clone carrying this TCR beta chain has a count of ten or more. The source of the sample is a study of T-cell reconstitution after alpha-beta-depleted transplantation in children. Germline V gene sequence: CDR1 DFQATT, CDR2 SNEGSKA (reference sequence). CDR3 length equals 12 residues. V shed 3 bases and J shed 5 bases, with 8 bases lying between them. Unique molecular identifiers were incorporated when the TCRbeta library was constructed. TCRdb re-derived calls from the PCR reads in MiXCR, one entry per CDR3 protein. The table includes 600,000 to 700,000 distinct CDR3 sequences, around a sixth detected once.

The sequence was obtained from a human donor who donated a stem cell graft to a child with acute myeloid leukemia. The rearrangement uses TRBV20-1 and TRBJ2-1; D gene ambiguous. Sequencing was performed on PBMCs from the stem cell graft donor, taken from the stem cell graft. Here the CDR3 reads CSARGWDNEQFF. The CDR3 DNA sequence: TGCAGTGCTAGGGGATGGGACAATGAGCAGTTCTTC.